This T cell receptor beta chain came from a study of blood T cell repertoires in COVID-19. Study-wide background: Samples taken during acute and convalescent COVID-19 were collected in the United States, Italy and Spain. PBMCs, B-cell-depleted T cells, or T cells provided the cDNA or gDNA that made up the material.

Germline V gene sequence: CDR1 ENHRY, CDR2 SYGVKD. The junction had 12 bases not matched to a gene; V was cut back by 6 bases and J by 8 bases. The CDR3 contains 14 residues. Original handling: From reference gene primer amplification, estimates of nucleated cell counts were derived. The method was immunoSEQ multiplex PCR; TCRdb's version includes in-frame clones alone and lacks a portion of them. The V and J calls and clone size are taken from that table; D and trimming were inferred from the DNA. The sample yields around 150,000 clones, roughly 86% seen once. V usage is TRBV10-3 and J usage is TRBJ1-2, with 7 bases that match TRBD1. The TCR was taken from a man between 45 and 60 years old with active or convalescent COVID-19. The sample was peripheral blood. The DNA of the CDR3 is TGTGCCATCAGGCTCGACAGGGAGCTAGAAGGCTACACCTTC. Encoded protein: CAIRLDRELEGYTF.